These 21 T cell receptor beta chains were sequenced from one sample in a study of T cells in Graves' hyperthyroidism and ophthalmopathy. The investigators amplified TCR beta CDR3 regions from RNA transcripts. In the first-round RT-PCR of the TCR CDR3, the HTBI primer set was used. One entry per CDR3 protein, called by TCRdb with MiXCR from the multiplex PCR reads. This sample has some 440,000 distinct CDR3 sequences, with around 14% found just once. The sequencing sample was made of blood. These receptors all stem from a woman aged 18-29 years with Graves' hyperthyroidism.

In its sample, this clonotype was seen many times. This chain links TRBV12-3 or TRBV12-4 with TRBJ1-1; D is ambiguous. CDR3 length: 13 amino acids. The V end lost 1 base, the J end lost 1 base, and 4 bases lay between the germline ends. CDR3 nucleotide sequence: TGTGCCAGCAGTTTAGACGCGAACACTGAAGCTTTCTTT. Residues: CASSLDANTEAFF.

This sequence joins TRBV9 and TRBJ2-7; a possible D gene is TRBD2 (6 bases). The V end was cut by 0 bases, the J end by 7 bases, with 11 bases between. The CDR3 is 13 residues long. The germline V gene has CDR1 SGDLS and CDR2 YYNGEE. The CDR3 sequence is CASSVGGGSEQYF. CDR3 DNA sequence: TGTGCCAGCAGCGTAGGTGGAGGGTCTGAGCAGTACTTC.

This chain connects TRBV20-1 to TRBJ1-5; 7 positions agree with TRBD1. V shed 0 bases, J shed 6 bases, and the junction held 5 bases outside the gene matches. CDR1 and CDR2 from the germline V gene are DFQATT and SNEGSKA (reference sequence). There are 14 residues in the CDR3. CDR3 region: CSARDPGGFQPQHF. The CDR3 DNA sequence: TGCAGTGCTAGAGACCCAGGGGGGTTTCAGCCCCAGCATTTT.

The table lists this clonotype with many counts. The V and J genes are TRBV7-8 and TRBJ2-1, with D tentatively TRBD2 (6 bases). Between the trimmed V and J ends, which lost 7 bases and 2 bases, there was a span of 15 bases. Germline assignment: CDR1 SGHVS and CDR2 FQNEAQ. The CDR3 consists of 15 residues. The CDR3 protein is CASTHDGSPYNEQFF. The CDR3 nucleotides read TGTGCCAGCACCCACGACGGGAGCCCCTACAATGAGCAGTTCTTC.

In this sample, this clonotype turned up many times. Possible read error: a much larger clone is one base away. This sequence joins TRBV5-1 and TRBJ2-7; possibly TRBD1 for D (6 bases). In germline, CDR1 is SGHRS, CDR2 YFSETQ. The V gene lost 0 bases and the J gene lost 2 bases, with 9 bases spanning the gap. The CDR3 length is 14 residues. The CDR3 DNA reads TGCGCCAGCAGCTTGGGGCCAGGGGCCTACGAGCAGTACTTC. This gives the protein CASSLGPGAYEQYF.

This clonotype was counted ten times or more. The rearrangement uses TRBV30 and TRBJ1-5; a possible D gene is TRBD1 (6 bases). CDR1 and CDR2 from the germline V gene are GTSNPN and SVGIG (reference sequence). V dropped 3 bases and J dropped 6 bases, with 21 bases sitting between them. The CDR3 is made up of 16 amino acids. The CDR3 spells CAWSLTGYGGSQPQHF. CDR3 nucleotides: TGTGCCTGGAGCCTCACAGGGTACGGGGGAAGTCAGCCCCAGCATTTT.

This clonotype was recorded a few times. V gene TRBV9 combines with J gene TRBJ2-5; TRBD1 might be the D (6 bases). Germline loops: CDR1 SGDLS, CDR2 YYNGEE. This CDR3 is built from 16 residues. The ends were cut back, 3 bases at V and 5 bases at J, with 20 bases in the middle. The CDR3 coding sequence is TGTGCCAGCAGCGCAGGAAGTACAGGGAGTGGGGAGACCCAGTACTTC. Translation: CASSAGSTGSGETQYF.

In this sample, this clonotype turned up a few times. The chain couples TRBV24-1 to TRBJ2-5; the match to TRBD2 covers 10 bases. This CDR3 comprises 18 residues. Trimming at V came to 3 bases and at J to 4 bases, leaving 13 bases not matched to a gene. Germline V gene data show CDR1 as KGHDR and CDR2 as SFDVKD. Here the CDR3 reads CATSDTRGEREGRETQYF. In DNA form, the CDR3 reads TGTGCCACCAGTGATACAAGAGGGGAGCGGGAGGGCCGAGAGACCCAGTACTTC.

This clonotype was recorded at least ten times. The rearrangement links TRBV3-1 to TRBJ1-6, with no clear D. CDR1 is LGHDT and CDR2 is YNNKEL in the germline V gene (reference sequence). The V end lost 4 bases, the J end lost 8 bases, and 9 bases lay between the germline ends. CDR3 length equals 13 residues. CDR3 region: CASSLGRYSPLHF. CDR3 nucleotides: TGTGCCAGCAGCCTGGGGAGGTATTCACCCCTCCACTTT. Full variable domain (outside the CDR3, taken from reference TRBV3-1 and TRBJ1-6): DTAVSQTPKYLVTQMGNDKSIKCEQNLGHDTMYWYKQDSKKFLKIMFSYNNKELIINETVPNRFSPKSPDKAHLNLHINSLELGDSAVYFCASSLGRYSPLHFGNGTRLTVT.

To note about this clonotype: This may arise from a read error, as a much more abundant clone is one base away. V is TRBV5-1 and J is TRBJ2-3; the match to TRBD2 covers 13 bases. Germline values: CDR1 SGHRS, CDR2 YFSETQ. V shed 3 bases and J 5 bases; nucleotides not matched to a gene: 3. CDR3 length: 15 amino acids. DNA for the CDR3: TGCGCCAGCAGCTGGTGGACTAGCGGGGGAGATACGCAGTATTTT. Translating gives CASSWWTSGGDTQYF.

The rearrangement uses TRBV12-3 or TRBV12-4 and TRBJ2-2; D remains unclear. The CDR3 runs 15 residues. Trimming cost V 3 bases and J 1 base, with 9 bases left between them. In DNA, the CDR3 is TGTGCCAGCAGTTTTTCCACGGTGAACACCGGGGAGCTGTTTTTT. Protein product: CASSFSTVNTGELFF.

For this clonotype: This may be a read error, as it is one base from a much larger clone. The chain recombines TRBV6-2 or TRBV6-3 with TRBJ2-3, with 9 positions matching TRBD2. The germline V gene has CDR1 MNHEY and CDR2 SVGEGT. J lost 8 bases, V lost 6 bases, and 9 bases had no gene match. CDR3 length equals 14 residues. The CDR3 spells CASSLSGGGGTQYF. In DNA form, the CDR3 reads TGTGCCAGCAGCCTTAGCGGGGGAGGGGGTACGCAGTATTTT.

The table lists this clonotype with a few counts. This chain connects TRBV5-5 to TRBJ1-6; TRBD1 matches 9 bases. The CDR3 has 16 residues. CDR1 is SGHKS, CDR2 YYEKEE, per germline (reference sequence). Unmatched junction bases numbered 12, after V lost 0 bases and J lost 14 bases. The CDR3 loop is CASSLVGGQGVFTLHF. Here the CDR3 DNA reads TGTGCCAGCAGCTTGGTGGGGGGACAGGGTGTATTCACCCTCCACTTT.

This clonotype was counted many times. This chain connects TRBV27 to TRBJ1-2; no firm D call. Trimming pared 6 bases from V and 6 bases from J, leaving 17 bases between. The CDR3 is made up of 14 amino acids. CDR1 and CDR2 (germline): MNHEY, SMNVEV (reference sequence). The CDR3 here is CASRKLVGENGYTF. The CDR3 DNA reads TGTGCCAGCAGGAAGTTAGTTGGGGAGAATGGCTACACCTTC.

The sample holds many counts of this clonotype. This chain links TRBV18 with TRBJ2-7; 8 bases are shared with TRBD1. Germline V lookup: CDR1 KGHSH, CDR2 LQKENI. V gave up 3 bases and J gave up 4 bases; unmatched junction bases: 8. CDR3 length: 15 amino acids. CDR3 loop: CASSPLRDRLYEQYF. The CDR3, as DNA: TGTGCCAGCTCACCTCTACGGGACAGGCTGTACGAGCAGTACTTC.

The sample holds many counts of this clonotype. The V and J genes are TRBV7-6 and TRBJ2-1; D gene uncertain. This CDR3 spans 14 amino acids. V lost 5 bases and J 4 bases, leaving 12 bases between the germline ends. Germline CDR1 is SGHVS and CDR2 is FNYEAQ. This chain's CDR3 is CASSLTHGYNEQFF. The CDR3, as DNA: TGTGCCAGCAGCCTCACGCACGGATACAATGAGCAGTTCTTC.

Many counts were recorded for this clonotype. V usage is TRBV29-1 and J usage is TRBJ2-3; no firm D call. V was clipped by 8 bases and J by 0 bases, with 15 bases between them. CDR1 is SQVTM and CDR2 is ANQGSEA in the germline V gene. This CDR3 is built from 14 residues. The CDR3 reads CSSFGTASTDTQYF. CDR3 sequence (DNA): TGCAGCTCTTTCGGCACAGCAAGCACAGATACGCAGTATTTT.

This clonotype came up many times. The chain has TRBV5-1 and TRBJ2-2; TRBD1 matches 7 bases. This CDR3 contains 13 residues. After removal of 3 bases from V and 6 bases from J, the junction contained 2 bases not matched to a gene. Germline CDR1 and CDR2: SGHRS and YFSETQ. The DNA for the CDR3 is TGCGCCAGCAGCTCGACAGGGCCCGGGGAGCTGTTTTTT. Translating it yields CASSSTGPGELFF.

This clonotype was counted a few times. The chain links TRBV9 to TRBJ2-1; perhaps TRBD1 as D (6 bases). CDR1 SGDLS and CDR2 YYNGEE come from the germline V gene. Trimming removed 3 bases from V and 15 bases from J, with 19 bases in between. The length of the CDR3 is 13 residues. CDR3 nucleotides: TGTGCCAGCAGCGGTGGGACACGAGCGCTGCCGTTCTTC. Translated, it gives CASSGGTRALPFF. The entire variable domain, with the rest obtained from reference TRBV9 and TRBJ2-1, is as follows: DSGVTQTPKHLITATGQRVTLRCSPRSGDLSVYWYQQSLDQGLQFLIQYYNGEERAKGNILERFSAQQFPDLHSELNLSSLELGDSALYFCASSGGTRALPFFGPGTRLTVL.

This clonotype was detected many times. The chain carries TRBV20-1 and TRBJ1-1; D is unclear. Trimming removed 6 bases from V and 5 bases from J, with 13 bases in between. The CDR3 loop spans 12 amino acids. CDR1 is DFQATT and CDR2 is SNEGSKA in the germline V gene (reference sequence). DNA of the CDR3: TGCAGTGCCCCCTCCGGGGAAACTGAAGCTTTCTTT. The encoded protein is CSAPSGETEAFF.

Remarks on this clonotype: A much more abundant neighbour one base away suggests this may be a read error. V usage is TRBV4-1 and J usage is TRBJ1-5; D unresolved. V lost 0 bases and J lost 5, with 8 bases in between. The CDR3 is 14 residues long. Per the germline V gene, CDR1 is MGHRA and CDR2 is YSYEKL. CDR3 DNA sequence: TGCGCCAGCAGCCAAGATGGGGAATATCAGCCCCAGCATTTT. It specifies CASSQDGEYQPQHF.